This TCR beta chain comes out of a study of T cell changes during pregnancy in multiple sclerosis. Germline values: CDR1 MNHEY, CDR2 SMNVEV (reference sequence). V lost 7 bases, J lost 4 bases, and 16 bases lay in between. This CDR3 has 15 residues. Profiling relied on immunoSEQ multiplex PCR, and the TCRdb table lists in-frame clones only, not all of them. The repertoire has approximately 30,000 clones, about 88% of them found once; the top ten carry approximately 10%. The clonotype comes from a female donor with multiple sclerosis, enrolled in a pregnancy study. This sample comprised CD8+ T cells from peripheral blood mononuclear cells, obtained in the third trimester of pregnancy. The gene calls are TRBV27 and TRBJ2-2; D gene unclear. The CDR3 is CASKIQHGLTGELFF. The CDR3, as DNA: TGTGCCAGCAAAATACAGCATGGCCTCACCGGGGAGCTGTTTTTT.